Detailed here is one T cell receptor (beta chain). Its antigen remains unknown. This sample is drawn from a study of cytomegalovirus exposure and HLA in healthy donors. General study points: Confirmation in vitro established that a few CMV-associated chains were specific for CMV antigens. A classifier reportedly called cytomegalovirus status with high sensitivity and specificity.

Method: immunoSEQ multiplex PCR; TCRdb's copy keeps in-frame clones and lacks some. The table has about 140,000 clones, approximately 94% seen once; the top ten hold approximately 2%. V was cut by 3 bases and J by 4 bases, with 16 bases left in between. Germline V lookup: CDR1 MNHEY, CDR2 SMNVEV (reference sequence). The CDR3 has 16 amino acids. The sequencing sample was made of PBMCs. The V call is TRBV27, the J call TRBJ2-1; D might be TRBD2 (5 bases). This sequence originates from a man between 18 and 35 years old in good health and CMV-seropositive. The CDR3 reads CASSLIAGNQYNEQFF. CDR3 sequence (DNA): TGTGCCAGCAGTTTGATAGCCGGGAACCAATACAATGAGCAGTTCTTC.